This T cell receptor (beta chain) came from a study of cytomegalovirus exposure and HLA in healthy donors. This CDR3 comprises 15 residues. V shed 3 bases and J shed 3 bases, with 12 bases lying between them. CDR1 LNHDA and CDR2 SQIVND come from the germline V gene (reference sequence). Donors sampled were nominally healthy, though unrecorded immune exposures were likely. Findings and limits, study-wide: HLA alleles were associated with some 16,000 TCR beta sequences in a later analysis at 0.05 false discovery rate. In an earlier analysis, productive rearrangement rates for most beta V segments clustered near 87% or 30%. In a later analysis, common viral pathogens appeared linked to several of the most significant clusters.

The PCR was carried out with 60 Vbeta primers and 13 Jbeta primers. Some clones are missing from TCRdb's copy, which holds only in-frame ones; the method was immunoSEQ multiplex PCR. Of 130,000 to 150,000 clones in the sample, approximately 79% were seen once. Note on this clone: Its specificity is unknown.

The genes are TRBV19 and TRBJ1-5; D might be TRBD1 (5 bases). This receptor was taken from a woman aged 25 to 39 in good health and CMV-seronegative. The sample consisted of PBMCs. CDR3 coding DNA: TGTGCCAGTAGTATTGGGACTCTTAACAATCAGCCCCAGCATTTT. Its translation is CASSIGTLNNQPQHF.